The rows below give T cell receptor beta chains drawn from one sample of a study of blood T cell repertoires in COVID-19. TCRdb's copy holds only in-frame clones and misses some; the assay was immunoSEQ multiplex PCR. The sample records some 400,000 clones, more than 75% being singletons. Sequencing was performed on peripheral blood. These receptors originate from a woman aged 30 to 39 with COVID-19, enrolled during active disease. Both conserved end residues are part of each CDR3. D genes are given only for firm matches. Only some rows state a clone size, as once, few, many or a class for expanded clones.

D,J,size,V,CDR3,DNA
TRBD2,TRBJ2-7,.,TRBV2,CASSAGLVDYEQYF,TGTGCCAGCAGTGCCGGACTAGTCGACTACGAGCAGTACTTC
TRBD2,TRBJ2-1,.,TRBV7-2,CASSSHRLAGVGNEQFF,TGTGCCAGCAGCTCCCATCGACTAGCGGGAGTGGGTAATGAGCAGTTCTTC
TRBD2,TRBJ2-5,.,TRBV30,CAWSVLAGETQYF,TGTGCCTGGAGTGTACTAGCGGGAGAGACCCAGTACTTC
.,TRBJ1-4,.,TRBV2,CASSNLQGFNEKLFF,TGTGCCAGCAGTAACCTTCAGGGCTTTAATGAAAAACTGTTTTTT
TRBD1,TRBJ1-4,.,TRBV5-5,CASSLSARAGGEKLFF,TGTGCCAGCAGTCTATCTGCTAGAGCAGGGGGTGAAAAACTGTTTTTT
TRBD1,TRBJ2-3,.,TRBV19,CASSISRGRSTDTQYF,TGTGCCAGTAGTATTAGCAGGGGGCGAAGCACAGATACGCAGTATTTT
.,TRBJ2-5,.,TRBV4-1,CASSQDERLWETQYF,TGCGCCAGCAGCCAAGATGAGAGGCTCTGGGAGACCCAGTACTTC
.,TRBJ1-2,.,TRBV10-3,CAITTSSGGLLNYGYTF,TGTGCCATCACCACCTCAAGTGGGGGACTGCTTAACTATGGCTACACCTTC
.,TRBJ1-2,.,TRBV6-4,CASSDSGSPNYGYTF,TGTGCCAGCAGTGACTCCGGGTCCCCTAACTATGGCTACACCTTC
TRBD2,TRBJ2-7,.,TRBV5-6,CASSWIGLNGRDEQYF,TGTGCCAGCAGCTGGATTGGCCTGAACGGGAGGGACGAGCAGTACTTC
.,TRBJ1-2,.,TRBV11-2,CASSPTRPQGNGYTF,TGTGCCAGCAGCCCAACCCGTCCCCAGGGGAACGGCTACACCTTC
TRBD1,TRBJ2-7,.,TRBV4-2,CASTQDRGSYEQYF,TGTGCCAGCACCCAGGACAGGGGGTCGTACGAGCAGTACTTC
.,TRBJ2-7,.,TRBV5-5,CASSEWTPEGNEQYF,TGTGCCAGCAGCGAATGGACACCAGAAGGTAACGAGCAGTACTTC
.,TRBJ2-3,.,TRBV10-3,CAISESTGGVLTDTQYF,TGTGCCATCAGTGAGTCGACGGGCGGGGTACTCACAGATACGCAGTATTTT
TRBD2,TRBJ2-3,.,TRBV2,CASYTRAGGITDTQYF,TGTGCCAGCTACACGCGAGCGGGAGGGATCACAGATACGCAGTATTTT
.,TRBJ1-6,.,TRBV7-2,CASSLGAGWNSPLHF,TGTGCCAGCAGCTTAGGGGCAGGCTGGAATTCACCCCTCCACTTT
.,TRBJ2-5,.,TRBV2,CASSMEGEETQYF,TGTGCCAGCAGTATGGAGGGCGAAGAGACCCAGTACTTC
.,TRBJ1-5,.,TRBV10-3,CAISVSGNQPQHF,TGTGCCATCAGTGTGAGTGGCAATCAGCCCCAGCATTTT
.,TRBJ1-6,.,TRBV6-6,CASSSRGLYNSPLHF,TGTGCCAGCAGTTCCCGAGGCCTCTATAATTCACCCCTCCACTTT
TRBD1,TRBJ1-5,.,TRBV11-2,CASSQGQGDQPQHF,TGTGCCAGCAGCCAAGGACAGGGCGATCAGCCCCAGCATTTT
.,TRBJ2-3,.,TRBV20-1,CSAAQKDTQYF,TGCAGTGCCGCCCAGAAAGATACGCAGTATTTT
TRBD2,TRBJ2-3,.,TRBV13,CASSPAGGRTDTQYF,TGTGCCAGCAGCCCAGCGGGAGGGAGGACAGATACGCAGTATTTT
.,TRBJ2-1,.,TRBV30,CAWRRGGLQYNEQFF,TGTGCCTGGAGGAGGGGGGGACTCCAATACAATGAGCAGTTCTTC
TRBD1,TRBJ2-5,.,TRBV30,CAWSPPGQGAGETQYF,TGTGCCTGGAGTCCACCGGGGCAGGGGGCGGGAGAGACCCAGTACTTC
TRBD2,TRBJ2-4,.,TRBV28,CASSFLRGTSGRLRAIAKNIQYF,TGTGCCAGCAGTTTTCTTCGGGGGACTAGCGGGAGGCTACGAGCCATAGCCAAAAACATTCAGTACTTC
TRBD1,TRBJ2-1,.,TRBV28,CASSGGQGWYNEQFF,TGTGCCAGCAGTGGGGGACAGGGCTGGTACAATGAGCAGTTCTTC
TRBD2,TRBJ2-7,.,TRBV4-3,CASSQDVWGRAREQYF,TGCGCCAGCAGCCAAGATGTTTGGGGGAGGGCCCGCGAGCAGTACTTC
.,TRBJ2-3,.,TRBV10-1,CASSERAGSAQYF,TGCGCCAGCAGTGAGAGGGCAGGGTCGGCGCAGTATTTT
.,TRBJ2-3,.,TRBV7-9,CASSPQGGGRVTDTQYF,TGTGCCAGCAGCCCCCAGGGGGGTGGGAGAGTAACAGATACGCAGTATTTT
.,TRBJ2-7,once,TRBV10-3,CAIMRDRRPYEQYF,TGTGCCATCATGAGAGACAGGAGGCCCTACGAGCAGTACTTC
TRBD2,TRBJ2-3,.,TRBV5-1,CASSWKTGTSTRGDTQYF,TGCGCCAGCAGCTGGAAAACCGGGACTAGCACCCGCGGGGATACGCAGTATTTT
TRBD1,TRBJ2-7,.,TRBV28,CASSTTGGTYEQYF,TGTGCCAGCAGTACGACAGGGGGGACCTACGAGCAGTACTTC
TRBD2,TRBJ2-7,.,TRBV28,CASTLTSPSEQYF,TGTGCCAGCACCCTGACTAGCCCAAGCGAGCAGTACTTC
TRBD2,TRBJ2-3,.,TRBV7-2,CASSWAPLGGNNTQYF,TGTGCCAGCAGCTGGGCTCCATTGGGGGGGAATAATACGCAGTATTTT
.,TRBJ1-5,.,TRBV19,CASSILGRANQPQHF,TGTGCCAGTAGTATATTAGGGAGGGCCAATCAGCCCCAGCATTTT
.,TRBJ2-7,.,TRBV11-2,CASSPIGLRLVEQYF,TGTGCCAGCAGCCCGATTGGACTTAGACTGGTCGAGCAGTACTTC
.,TRBJ1-2,.,TRBV2,CASTDYGYTF,TGTGCCAGCACGGACTATGGCTACACCTTC
TRBD2,TRBJ2-5,.,TRBV4-1,CASSQKASGIETQYF,TGCGCCAGCAGCCAAAAGGCTAGCGGGATAGAGACCCAGTACTTC
.,TRBJ2-7,.,TRBV6-1,CASSDGSRATYEQYF,TGTGCCAGCAGTGACGGGTCACGTGCTACCTACGAGCAGTACTTC
TRBD1,TRBJ1-2,.,TRBV27,CASSWGLTGQGVYGYTF,TGTGCCAGCAGTTGGGGTCTAACGGGACAGGGTGTCTATGGCTACACCTTC
TRBD2,TRBJ2-1,.,TRBV5-4,CASSSPTGLAGGGEQFF,TGTGCCAGCAGCTCTCCAACTGGACTAGCGGGAGGAGGTGAGCAGTTCTTC
TRBD2,TRBJ2-2,once,TRBV7-2,CASSLEAGGGTGELFF,TGTGCCAGCAGCTTAGAGGCGGGAGGGGGCACCGGGGAGCTGTTTTTT
.,TRBJ2-2,.,TRBV2,CASSQTANTGELFF,TGTGCCAGCAGTCAGACAGCGAACACCGGGGAGCTGTTTTTT
.,TRBJ1-2,.,TRBV30,CAWRGPSLYTF,TGTGCCTGGAGGGGCCCTTCTTTGTACACCTTC
.,TRBJ2-3,.,TRBV7-3,CASSPVGGARPDTQYF,TGTGCCAGCAGCCCTGTGGGCGGGGCCAGACCAGATACGCAGTATTTT
TRBD2,TRBJ2-3,.,TRBV27,CASSLTSGRGQYF,TGTGCCAGCAGTTTGACTAGCGGGAGAGGGCAGTATTTT
.,TRBJ2-2,.,TRBV30,CAWKGLKNTGELFF,TGTGCCTGGAAGGGACTCAAGAACACCGGGGAGCTGTTTTTT
TRBD1,TRBJ1-4,.,TRBV29-1,CSVLGTGGEKLFF,TGCAGCGTTCTTGGGACAGGGGGAGAAAAACTGTTTTTT
TRBD2,TRBJ2-7,once,TRBV30,CAWSTGTSGFYEQYF,TGTGCCTGGAGTACTGGGACTAGCGGCTTCTACGAGCAGTACTTC
.,TRBJ1-2,.,TRBV6-1,CASSLQSNYGYTF,TGTGCCAGCAGCCTTCAGTCTAACTATGGCTACACCTTC
.,TRBJ2-5,.,TRBV30,CAWSAGRLQETQYF,TGTGCCTGGAGCGCGGGACGGCTCCAAGAGACCCAGTACTTC
.,TRBJ2-3,.,TRBV5-1,CASSLVYFPTDTQYF,TGCGCCAGCAGCTTGGTTTACTTCCCCACAGATACGCAGTATTTT
TRBD1,TRBJ2-3,once,TRBV19,CASSSPDREGDTQYF,TGTGCCAGTAGCTCTCCGGACAGGGAAGGAGATACGCAGTATTTT
.,TRBJ1-5,.,TRBV5-4,CASSLSPGGNQPQHF,TGTGCCAGCAGCTTAAGTCCCGGGGGCAATCAGCCCCAGCATTTT
.,TRBJ2-1,.,TRBV6-6,CASSSRDYNEQFF,TGTGCCAGCAGTTCCAGGGACTACAATGAGCAGTTCTTC